This is a list of T cell receptor beta chains from one sample in a study of cytomegalovirus exposure and HLA in healthy donors. The repertoire was sequenced with immunoSEQ multiplex PCR; TCRdb's copy has only in-frame clones and lacks some. Here the sample spans about 160,000 clones, 75% to 80% being singletons. The sequencing sample was made of PBMCs. All receptors come from a woman in her 50s in good health and CMV-seropositive. CDR3s include the opening cysteine and the closing phenylalanine or tryptophan. The D gene is left open where the match is weak. For some rows the clone size is stated as once, few or many, or as a class when expanded; others skip it.

d_call,v_call,j_call,clone_size,cdr3_aa,cdr3_nt
TRBD2,TRBV6-5,TRBJ2-1,.,CASSYGGRARNEQFF,TGTGCCAGCAGTTACGGCGGGAGGGCACGGAATGAGCAGTTCTTC
TRBD1,TRBV19,TRBJ1-2,.,CASTGTGNYGYTF,TGTGCCTCCACCGGGACAGGAAACTATGGCTACACCTTC
.,TRBV4-1,TRBJ2-2,few,CASSRPSGLAGTGELFF,TGCGCCAGCAGCCGACCTTCGGGCCTAGCCGGGACCGGGGAGCTGTTTTTT
.,TRBV6-1,TRBJ1-2,.,CAIGERGYGYTF,TGTGCAATAGGGGAGAGGGGGTATGGCTACACCTTC
TRBD1,TRBV6-6,TRBJ1-5,many,CASSRDRAGNQPQHF,TGTGCCAGCAGCCGCGACAGGGCGGGCAATCAGCCCCAGCATTTT
TRBD1,TRBV11-2,TRBJ1-4,once,CASSLETGTGNPTAEKLFF,TGTGCCAGCAGCTTGGAAACCGGGACAGGGAATCCAACTGCAGAAAAACTGTTTTTT
.,TRBV11-2,TRBJ1-2,.,CASSPQGNYGYTF,TGTGCCAGCAGCCCCCAGGGGAACTATGGCTACACCTTC
.,TRBV18,TRBJ2-2,.,CASSPGTGANTGELFF,TGTGCCAGCTCACCCGGGACTGGCGCGAACACCGGGGAGCTGTTTTTT
.,TRBV28,TRBJ1-2,.,CASSLNRPVYGYTF,TGTGCCAGCAGTTTAAATCGTCCAGTCTATGGCTACACCTTC
.,TRBV12-5,TRBJ2-3,.,CASGSLATDTQYF,TGTGCTAGTGGTTCTCTAGCGACAGATACGCAGTATTTT
.,TRBV16,TRBJ1-4,.,CASSPRATNEKLFF,TGTGCCAGCAGCCCCCGAGCAACTAATGAAAAACTGTTTTTT
.,TRBV13,TRBJ2-1,few,CASSTRLESHNEQFF,TGTGCCAGCAGCACCAGACTAGAGTCCCACAATGAGCAGTTCTTC
TRBD1,TRBV6-1,TRBJ1-5,.,CASSLTGGRQPQHF,TGTGCCAGCAGTCTAACAGGGGGGCGACAGCCCCAGCATTTT
TRBD1,TRBV4-1,TRBJ2-7,.,CASSQEPGTGGISYEQYF,TGCGCCAGCAGCCAAGAGCCGGGGACAGGGGGAATCTCCTACGAGCAGTACTTC
.,TRBV25-1,TRBJ2-2,.,CASSGQGAGELFF,TGTGCCAGCAGTGGCCAGGGTGCCGGGGAGCTGTTTTTT
TRBD1,TRBV7-2,TRBJ2-7,.,CASSLRAGTGYAYEQYF,TGTGCCAGCAGCTTGCGCGCAGGGACAGGGTACGCCTACGAGCAGTACTTC
.,TRBV5-1,TRBJ2-7,.,CASSSTYEQYF,TGCGCCAGCAGCTCTACCTACGAGCAGTACTTC
.,TRBV5-6,TRBJ2-5,.,CASSLRQGGETQYF,TGTGCCAGCAGCTTGAGGCAGGGAGGAGAGACCCAGTACTTC
.,TRBV28,TRBJ2-5,.,CASSLPPEETQYF,TGTGCCAGCAGTTTACCCCCCGAGGAGACCCAGTACTTC
TRBD2,TRBV7-7,TRBJ2-1,.,CASSLGLSSYNEQFF,TGTGCTAGCAGCTTGGGACTAAGTTCCTACAATGAGCAGTTCTTC
.,TRBV7-7,TRBJ2-3,.,CASSLVGGSTDTQYF,TGTGCTAGCAGCTTAGTGGGAGGTAGCACAGATACGCAGTATTTT
.,TRBV7-9,TRBJ1-1,.,CSSSSTEGEAFF,TGTTCCAGCAGCTCTACGGAGGGTGAAGCTTTCTTT
.,TRBV5-6,TRBJ2-6,.,CASSSRVRGSGANVLTF,TGTGCCAGCAGCTCCAGGGTTAGGGGCTCTGGGGCCAACGTCCTGACTTTC
.,TRBV25-1,TRBJ2-7,.,CASSESPGYEQYF,TGTGCCAGCAGTGAATCCCCGGGTTACGAGCAGTACTTC
TRBD2,TRBV6-6,TRBJ2-1,.,CASSYYGTSGVNEQFF,TGTGCCAGCAGTTACTATGGGACTAGCGGGGTCAATGAGCAGTTCTTC
TRBD1,TRBV5-4,TRBJ1-1,once,CASSLTGGYGENTEAFF,TGTGCCAGCAGCCTAACAGGGGGCTATGGAGAAAACACTGAAGCTTTCTTT
.,TRBV6-6,TRBJ1-5,.,CATSDSSNQPQHF,TGTGCCACCTCAGACAGCTCCAATCAGCCCCAGCATTTT
TRBD1,TRBV5-4,TRBJ2-7,.,CASSLGGQGSYEQYF,TGTGCCAGCAGCTTGGGGGGACAGGGAAGCTACGAGCAGTACTTC
TRBD1,TRBV5-1,TRBJ2-5,.,CASSSGQGKMTQYF,TGCGCCAGCAGCTCCGGACAGGGGAAAATGACCCAGTACTTC
TRBD1,TRBV7-3,TRBJ2-7,.,CASSAGTGGGEQYF,TGTGCCAGCAGCGCCGGGACAGGGGGCGGAGAGCAGTACTTC
.,TRBV6-5,TRBJ1-3,.,CASSLTVSSGNTIYF,TGTGCCAGCAGTCTCACAGTGAGCTCTGGAAACACCATATATTTT
.,TRBV6-1,TRBJ1-2,.,CASREQGFYGYTF,TGTGCCAGCAGGGAACAGGGTTTCTATGGCTACACCTTC
.,TRBV5-6,TRBJ2-5,.,CASSLAEVRETQYF,TGTGCCAGCAGCTTGGCCGAGGTGAGAGAGACCCAGTACTTC
.,TRBV29-1,TRBJ2-3,.,CSVVASTTDTQYF,TGCAGCGTTGTGGCTAGCACTACAGATACGCAGTATTTT
.,TRBV7-8,TRBJ2-7,few,CASSLGVYEQYF,TGTGCCAGCAGCTTGGGAGTCTACGAGCAGTACTTC
TRBD1,TRBV13,TRBJ2-2,.,CASVPGQGHTGELFF,TGTGCCAGCGTCCCGGGACAGGGGCATACCGGGGAGCTGTTTTTT
.,TRBV12-5,TRBJ2-7,.,CASGLGGGPYEQYF,TGTGCTAGTGGTTTGGGCGGGGGCCCCTACGAGCAGTACTTC
.,TRBV19,TRBJ2-7,.,CASSIGGGAGSYEQYF,TGTGCCAGTAGTATAGGAGGCGGGGCTGGCTCCTACGAGCAGTACTTC
.,TRBV5-4,TRBJ2-1,.,CASSPRATASYNEQFF,TGTGCCAGCAGCCCGAGGGCCACGGCTTCCTACAATGAGCAGTTCTTC
.,TRBV5-1,TRBJ1-5,.,CASSLDGRPQHF,TGCGCCAGCAGCTTGGATGGGCGGCCCCAGCATTTT
TRBD2,TRBV7-3,TRBJ2-2,.,CASSPSGSSTGELFF,TGTGCCAGCAGCCCAAGCGGGAGTAGTACCGGGGAGCTGTTTTTT
TRBD1,TRBV5-4,TRBJ1-2,.,CASSQRGQGRGYGYTF,TGTGCCAGCAGCCAAAGGGGACAGGGGAGAGGGTATGGCTACACCTTC
.,TRBV6-1,TRBJ1-2,once,CASSEGRRGYTF,TGTGCCAGCAGTGAAGGCAGGCGTGGCTACACCTTC
TRBD1,TRBV19,TRBJ1-5,.,CASSSGEFDRVDPQPQHF,TGTGCCAGTAGTAGCGGCGAATTTGACAGGGTAGATCCTCAGCCCCAGCATTTT
.,TRBV7-6,TRBJ2-1,.,CASSYLAGSYNEQFF,TGTGCCAGCAGCTATCTGGCGGGGAGCTACAATGAGCAGTTCTTC
.,TRBV5-6,TRBJ1-4,once,CASSKAGKLFF,TGTGCCAGCAGCAAGGCGGGGAAACTGTTTTTT
.,TRBV28,TRBJ1-5,.,CATRAGTLNQPQHF,TGTGCCACCCGGGCCGGGACACTAAATCAGCCCCAGCATTTT
.,TRBV18,TRBJ1-2,.,CASSQLGLNYGYTF,TGTGCCAGCTCACAACTGGGACTGAACTATGGCTACACCTTC
.,TRBV7-2,TRBJ2-3,few,CASSPRDFTDTQYF,TGTGCCAGCAGCCCCCGGGACTTCACAGATACGCAGTATTTT
TRBD1,TRBV5-4,TRBJ1-1,.,CASITRTGGSGTEAFF,TGTGCCAGCATCACTCGAACAGGGGGCAGTGGAACTGAAGCTTTCTTT
TRBD1,TRBV7-2,TRBJ2-1,.,CASSLETGFNEQFF,TGTGCCAGCAGCCTCGAGACAGGGTTCAATGAGCAGTTCTTC
.,TRBV5-1,TRBJ1-4,.,CASSLGATTNEKLFF,TGCGCCAGCAGCTTGGGAGCCACAACTAATGAAAAACTGTTTTTT
.,TRBV5-1,TRBJ2-3,.,CASSVGGILTDTQYF,TGCGCCAGCAGCGTTGGGGGGATACTGACAGATACGCAGTATTTT